Described below is a single TCR beta chain sequence and its context. What it binds is unknown. Treatment: roughly ten-day PBMC culture with coronavirus spike peptide pools or control peptides (ViraFEST assay). Negative selection was the method that isolated CD4+ T cells after less than 13 days of culture. Germline lookup yields CDR1 SQVTM and CDR2 ANQGSEA. The CDR3 has 13 amino acids. The V gene lost 4 bases and the J gene lost 0 bases, with 9 bases spanning the gap. These data belong to a study of vaccination and CD4 T cells after COVID-19. Findings and caveats of the study: Convalescent patients' clones that were vaccine-specific were spike mono-reactive in 304 of 307 cases.

Sequencing of DNA taken from cultured CD4+ T cells relied on the Oncomine TCR Beta short-read assay. Genomic DNA extraction was carried out from cultured CD4+ T cells. In TCRdb, the PCR reads were re-called with MiXCR into one record per CDR3 protein. Of about 22,000 distinct CDR3 sequences listed, around half were seen once; the top ten hold roughly 9%. The sequence derives from a human donor who had recovered from COVID-19. Material: CD4+ T cells from blood, cultured in vitro. The rearrangement links TRBV29-1 to TRBJ1-1; unclear D gene. Written as DNA, the CDR3 is TGCAGCGTTGCGCGCCGATTGAACACTGAAGCTTTCTTT. It yields the protein CSVARRLNTEAFF.